This T cell receptor beta chain was documented in a study of identical twins (TCRdb year 2016). Background on the whole study: TCR alpha and beta repertoires from monozygotic twins, unrelated adults of various ages and cord blood were deep-sequenced to test whether fetal clonotypes persist. To rule out contamination, the twin experiments were replicated at different times with different library preparation protocols. General study outcomes and caveats: In monozygotic twins, recombination models systematically underestimated out-of-frame TCR alpha sharing, but the models matched the sharing seen between unrelated individuals. Conclusions relied on cross-sectional statistical analysis, since the same donors could not be followed over many years. In beta out-of-frame sequences, excess twin sharing was weaker, because having fewer shared sequences lowered the signal-to-noise ratio. Invariant T cells such as MAIT and iNKT could partly confound zero-insertion analyses, though diverse VJ usage argued against this for most clonotypes. Compared with coincidental sharing between unrelated individuals, out-of-frame TCR alpha sequences shared between twins had an excess of sequences with low generation probability. Abundant cord blood beta clonotypes had fewer insertions, young adult naive repertoires showed a similar but weaker trend, and memory repertoires showed no such trend.

Every donor in the study was a healthy Caucasian. Three pairs of female monozygotic twins, all aged about 18 to 29 years, were included in the twin cohort. The RNA used for TCR libraries was isolated from peripheral blood mononuclear cells. This clonotype was found a few times. What this receptor recognizes is not known. No base qualities exist here, and no much larger clone lies one base off it. The protocol used for the library was 5' RACE. Sequencing relied on an Illumina HiSeq 2000. Template switching introduced a universal primer binding site; the final cDNA contained a unique molecular identifier, enabling accurate counting of TCR cDNA molecules. Specific primers in the conserved constant-segment region were used to synthesize first-strand cDNA for TCR alpha and beta chains. To control for contamination, every cDNA library carried two barcodes: a SMART-Mk sample barcode plus Illumina barcodes. TruSeq adapter sequences, together with Illumina sample barcodes, were added in two successive PCR steps. The Illumina HiSeq platform was used with custom primers to sequence TCR alpha and beta cDNA libraries. In the original analysis: Raw reads were processed with MiGEC to extract unique molecular identifiers, and MiXCR was used to determine CDR3 positions. For each individual, recombination models were inferred using an EM algorithm with the repgenHMM and IGoR tools. Shared clonotypes were analyzed with the tcR package in R, and sharing was normalized by the product of cloneset sizes. Out-of-frame nonproductive sequences were analyzed to study raw recombination free of thymic and clonal selection effects. The public reads were reanalyzed by TCRdb: fastp trimming at Q25, MiXCR alignment, in-frame beta chains only. For every CDR3 protein sequence, its rows merge into one entry that carries the most common genes and DNA. TCRdb assigned the V and J calls; the authors' analysis was not used. In this sample the table shows about 920,000 distinct CDR3 sequences, roughly 12% of which occur a single time. The ten largest clones add up to around 1.5% of the sample.

V is shortened by 3 bases, J by 5 bases, and the region joining them spans 18 bases. The CDR3 measures 15 amino acids from cysteine to phenylalanine. The entry retains the CDR3 DNA only, 45 bases that are in frame from base 1. Looking up the germline V gene yields CDR1 SGHRS and CDR2 YFSETQ. The sample was also reused in another study, on yellow fever vaccine responses in identical twins. The second investigation adds: The authors reported that the T cell response to vaccination in identical twins appeared partly convergent and partly personalized. The study precisely tracked vaccine-responding T cell clones in identical twins.

This sequence was found in a woman aged 18-29 years in good health. The specimen was PBMCs. The rearranged segments are TRBV5-1 and TRBJ2-7; the D gene is possibly TRBD1 or TRBD2, with 5 bases matching each. The CDR3 region reads CASSWEGTLGNEQYF. The sequence in DNA is TGCGCCAGCAGCTGGGAAGGGACCCTAGGCAACGAGCAGTACTTC.